This T cell receptor (beta chain) is from a study of regulatory T cells in long-lasting Graves disease. Broader study findings: A greater number of public clonotypes (about 2,900) was shared by persistent patients than by new patients (about 880). TRBV28, TRBJ1-2 and TRBJ2-5 were favored in persistent disease. Study was limited to peripheral blood, excluding thyroid tissue.

Comments on this clonotype: Its antigen is still unknown.

Germline CDR1 SGHTA, CDR2 FQGNSA. V shed 5 bases and J shed 3 bases, with 16 bases lying between them. This CDR3 has 15 residues. CDR3-region Arm-PCR and iRepertoire HTBI primers produced the TCR beta libraries. Methods used by the authors: Sequenced samples collectively carried 55 to 80 TRBV and 11 to 15 TRBJ segments. TCRdb reanalysed the multiplex PCR reads using MiXCR and keeps one entry per CDR3 protein. The V and J calls come from TCRdb's annotation, not from the publication. The sample includes 700,000 or so distinct CDR3 sequences, around 32% seen only once; the top ten take roughly 46%. Time point in this sample: persistent/refractory GD, antithyroid drugs over 5 years with positive TRAb. PBMC RNA served as the TCR library source.

The sample consisted of peripheral blood mononuclear cells (PBMCs), taken when the disease was refractory, from a patient treated with antithyroid drugs. The chain uses TRBV7-2 and TRBJ1-1; D not resolved. This sequence was found in a female donor with Graves disease. CDR3 sequence: CASSPTVWSDTEAFF. The CDR3 DNA follows: TGTGCCAGCAGCCCCACCGTGTGGAGCGACACTGAAGCTTTCTTT.